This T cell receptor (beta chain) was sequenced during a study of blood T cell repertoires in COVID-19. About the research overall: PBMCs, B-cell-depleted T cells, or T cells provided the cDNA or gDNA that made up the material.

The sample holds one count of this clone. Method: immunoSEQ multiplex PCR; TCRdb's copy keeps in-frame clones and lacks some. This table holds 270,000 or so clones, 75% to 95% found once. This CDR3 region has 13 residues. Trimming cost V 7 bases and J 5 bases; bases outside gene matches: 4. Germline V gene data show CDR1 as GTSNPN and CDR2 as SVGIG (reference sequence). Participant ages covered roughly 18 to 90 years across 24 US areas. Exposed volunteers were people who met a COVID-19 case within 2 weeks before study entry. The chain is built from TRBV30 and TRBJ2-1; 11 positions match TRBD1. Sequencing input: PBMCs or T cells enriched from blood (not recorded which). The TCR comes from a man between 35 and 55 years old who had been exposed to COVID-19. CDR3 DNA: TGTGCCTCCCGGGACAGGGGGGACAATGAGCAGTTCTTC. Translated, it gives CASRDRGDNEQFF. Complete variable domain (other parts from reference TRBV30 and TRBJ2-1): SQTIHQWPATLVQPVGSPLSLECTVEGTSNPNLYWYRQAAGRGLQLLFYSVGIGQISSEVPQNLSASRPQDRQFILSSKKLLLSDSGFYLCASRDRGDNEQFFGPGTRLTVL.